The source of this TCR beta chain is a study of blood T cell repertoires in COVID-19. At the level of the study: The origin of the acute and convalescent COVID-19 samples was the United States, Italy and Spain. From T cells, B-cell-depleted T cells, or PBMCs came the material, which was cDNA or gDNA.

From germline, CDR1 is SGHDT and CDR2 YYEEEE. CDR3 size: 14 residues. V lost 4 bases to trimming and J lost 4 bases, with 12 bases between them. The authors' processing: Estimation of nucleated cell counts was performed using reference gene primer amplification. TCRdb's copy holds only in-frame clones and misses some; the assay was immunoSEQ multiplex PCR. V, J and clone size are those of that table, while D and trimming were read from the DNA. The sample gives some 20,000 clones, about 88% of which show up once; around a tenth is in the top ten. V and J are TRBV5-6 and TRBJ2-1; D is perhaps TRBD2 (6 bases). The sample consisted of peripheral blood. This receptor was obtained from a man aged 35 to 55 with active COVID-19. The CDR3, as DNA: TGTGCCAGCAGCCCATCCGGGACTTACAATGAGCAGTTCTTC. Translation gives CASSPSGTYNEQFF.